This T cell receptor (beta chain) was recorded in a study of human T cells and chemical hapten exposure. In TCRdb, the RACE reads were re-called with MiXCR into one record per CDR3 protein. The sample lists a few hundred thousand distinct CDR3 sequences; around 6% were seen once. CDR3 size: 12 residues. V was pared by 3 bases and J by 5 bases, with 10 bases between. Germline V lookup: CDR1 DFQATT, CDR2 SNEGSKA (reference sequence). Details on this clonotype: As yet, its antigen is unknown.

Points from the study as a whole: Counts of TCRs above 1 in 1000 frequency stayed unchanged with DPC sensitization.

Time point: patch test 2, 6 weeks after DPC sensitization. The treatment was: therapeutic diphenylcyclopropenone sensitization with weekly scalp DPC. Sample: whole blood, taken in connection with sensitization to the hapten diphenylcyclopropenone (DPC). This receptor was identified in a woman between 18 and 29 years old with alopecia areata. Some clones in this sample may be carry-over from other donors' samples. V usage is TRBV20-1 and J usage is TRBJ1-1, with TRBD1 as a possible D gene (5 bases). The chain's CDR3 is CSASPQGTEAFF. CDR3 nucleotides: TGCAGTGCTAGCCCCCAGGGAACTGAAGCTTTCTTT.